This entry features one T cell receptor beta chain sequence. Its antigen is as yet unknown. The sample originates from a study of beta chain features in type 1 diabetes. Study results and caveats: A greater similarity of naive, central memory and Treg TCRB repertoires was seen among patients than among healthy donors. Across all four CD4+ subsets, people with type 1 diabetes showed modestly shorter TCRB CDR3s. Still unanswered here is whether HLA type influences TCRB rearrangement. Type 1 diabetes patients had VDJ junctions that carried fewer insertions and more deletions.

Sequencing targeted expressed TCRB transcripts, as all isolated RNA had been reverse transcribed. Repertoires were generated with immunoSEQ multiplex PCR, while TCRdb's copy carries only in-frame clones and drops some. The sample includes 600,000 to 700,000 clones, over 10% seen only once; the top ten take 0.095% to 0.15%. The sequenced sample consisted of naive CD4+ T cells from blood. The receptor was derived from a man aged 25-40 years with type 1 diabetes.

The CDR3 reads CASSERGGLGYEQYF. The CDR3 bases are TGTGCCAGCAGTGAAAGGGGGGGCCTGGGGTACGAGCAGTACTTC. The chain joins TRBV2 to TRBJ2-7; TRBD2 might be the D (7 bases). The length of the CDR3 is 15 residues. Looked up from germline, CDR1 is SNHLY and CDR2 is FYNNEI. The V and J ends lost 2 bases and 4 bases respectively, with 15 bases between them.